This T cell receptor (beta chain) was observed in a study of shared clonotypes between healthy human individuals. On the study more broadly: Two women and a few men aged 18 to 49 served as donors. Each donor's CD8 memory used one plate, CD8 naive two, each CD4 subset three.

Each subset's genomic DNA was split evenly across several immunoSEQ plates. Using immunoSEQ multiplex PCR, the repertoire was profiled, and TCRdb retains in-frame clones only, with some absent. Among roughly 640,000 clones listed, less than 98% were seen once. Trimming took off 4 bases at V and 5 bases at J, with 14 bases between the two ends. The CDR3 totals 14 residues. The germline gives CDR1 SGHRS, CDR2 YFSETQ. All the donors were Caucasian adults who lived in Nashville, Tennessee. The material sequenced was naive CD4+ T cells sorted from blood. Subset: CD45RA+ positively selected. The receptor was derived from a woman aged 25 to 45 in good health. The rearrangement uses TRBV5-1 and TRBJ2-3; D is perhaps TRBD1 (6 bases). The CDR3 nucleotides are TGCGCCAGCAGCCAGGGGAACTTGGGAGATACGCAGTATTTT. Its protein product is CASSQGNLGDTQYF.